The source of this TCR beta chain is a study of cytomegalovirus exposure and HLA in healthy donors. Points from the study as a whole: Available immune exposure information covered CMV serostatus only. A few V segments could not be told apart, such as TRBV6-2 and TRBV6-3, and were left out.

To note about this clone: Its target is not known.

Looked up from germline, CDR1 is LNHDA and CDR2 is SQIVND (reference sequence). V was trimmed by 4 bases and J by 6 bases, leaving 12 bases between them. The length of the CDR3 is 13 residues. The PCR made use of 60 Vbeta and 13 Jbeta primers. Clones were read by immunoSEQ multiplex PCR, and TCRdb kept only the in-frame ones, dropping some. The table lists 95,000 to 150,000 clones, over 70% of them singletons. This chain links TRBV19 with TRBJ1-1, with D tentatively TRBD1 (6 bases). This sequence was found in a man between 18 and 29 years old in good health and CMV-seropositive. The specimen was PBMCs. CDR3 region: CASSTRDRPEAFF. CDR3 sequence (DNA): TGTGCCAGTAGTACCAGAGACAGGCCTGAAGCTTTCTTT.